The 19 T cell receptor beta chains below were found in one sample sequenced in a study of control samples from healthy donors and cancer patients. Some clones are missing from TCRdb's copy, which holds only in-frame ones; the method was immunoSEQ multiplex PCR. The sample has 110,000 to 150,000 clones, 85% to 95% seen once; the top ten hold around 14%. The sequenced sample consisted of PBMCs. Source of these receptors: a man in his fifties or sixties with colorectal cancer.

The V gene is TRBV25-1, the J gene TRBJ1-6; TRBD1 agrees at 7 bases. Trimming cost V 1 base and J 8 bases; bases outside gene matches: 8. The CDR3 extends over 16 amino acids. Germline V gives CDR1 MGHDK, CDR2 SYGVNS. CDR3 amino acids: CASSESRTGRDSPLHF. DNA for the CDR3: TGTGCCAGCAGTGAATCGAGGACAGGAAGGGATTCACCCCTCCACTTT.

This chain joins TRBV3-1 (or the pseudogene TRBV3-2) and TRBJ1-6; D perhaps matches TRBD1 (6 bases). The CDR3 has 14 amino acids. V was shortened by 6 bases and J by 9 bases, with 15 bases between the two germline ends. CDR1 and CDR2 (germline): LGHDT, YNNKEL (reference sequence). For the CDR3, the DNA is TGTGCCAGCAGACAGACAGGTCGAACTTCACCCCTCCACTTT. Amino acid sequence: CASRQTGRTSPLHF.

The rearrangement joins TRBV7-2 to TRBJ2-4, with 9 nucleotides matching TRBD1. Looked up from germline, CDR1 is SGHTA and CDR2 is FQGNSA. There are 18 residues in the CDR3. Germline trimming cut 5 bases from V and 0 bases from J; bases unmatched to any gene: 11. The DNA for the CDR3 is TGTGCCAGCAGCCCCGGGACAGGGTCGGGACTAGCCAAAAACATTCAGTACTTC. This translates into CASSPGTGSGLAKNIQYF.

This rearrangement joins TRBV3-1 (or the pseudogene TRBV3-2) to TRBJ2-5, with TRBD2 identical over 15 bases. Germline V lookup: CDR1 LGHDT, CDR2 YNNKEL (reference sequence). The length of the CDR3 is 17 residues. Trimming cost V 3 bases and J 5 bases; bases outside gene matches: 7. The CDR3 DNA reads TGTGCCAGCAGCCAGCCGGGACTAGCGGGGGGCCTGGAGACCCAGTACTTC. Its protein product is CASSQPGLAGGLETQYF.

V and J are TRBV6-2 or TRBV6-3 and TRBJ1-4, with no clear D. The germline V and J ends were trimmed by 5 bases and 3 bases, with 10 bases remaining between them. Germline V CDR1 and CDR2: MNHEY, SVGEGT. The CDR3 consists of 14 residues. The CDR3 spells CASSHRGANEKLFF. In DNA form, the CDR3 reads TGTGCCAGCAGTCACCGTGGGGCTAATGAAAAACTGTTTTTT.

The J gene is TRBJ1-2, the V gene TRBV7-9; no definite D call. This CDR3 region has 14 residues. The germline CDR1 and CDR2 sequences are SEHNR and FQNEAQ (reference sequence). The V end was cut by 7 bases, the J end by 2 bases, with 14 bases between. The CDR3 coding sequence is TGTGCCAGCATCGAAGCGCTTGGGAACTATGGCTACACCTTC. Protein sequence: CASIEALGNYGYTF.

The table lists this clone with a count of one. This rearrangement joins TRBV6-6 to TRBJ1-6, with 7 positions matching TRBD1. CDR1 MNHNY and CDR2 SVGAGI come from the germline V gene (reference sequence). The ends lost 5 bases at V and 10 bases at J; junction bases unmatched: 5. The CDR3 covers 13 residues. The DNA for the CDR3 is TGTGCCAGCAGTCGACAGGGAAGCTCACCCCTCCACTTT. The encoded protein is CASSRQGSSPLHF.

V usage is TRBV6-2 or TRBV6-3 and J usage is TRBJ2-1, with a possible D match to TRBD2 (7 bases). Deletions cut 2 bases from V and 8 bases from J, with 19 bases between. The CDR3 contains 16 residues. The germline V gene encodes CDR1 MNHEY and CDR2 SVGEGT. In DNA, the CDR3 is TGTGCCAGCAGTTACCTAGATCGGGGGGCAGGGCATGAGCAGTTCTTC. Translation gives CASSYLDRGAGHEQFF.

This sequence joins TRBV18 and TRBJ1-2; TRBD1 matches at 12 bases. CDR1 and CDR2 (germline): KGHSH, LQKENI. The CDR3 length is 18 residues. The ends lost 0 bases at V and 2 bases at J; junction bases unmatched: 7. CDR3 in amino acids: CASSPPGTGGWANYGYTF. CDR3 nucleotide sequence: TGTGCCAGCTCACCACCAGGGACAGGGGGCTGGGCAAACTATGGCTACACCTTC.

The chain combines TRBV30 with TRBJ1-1; D gene uncertain. Germline V CDR1 and CDR2: GTSNPN, SVGIG (reference sequence). V was shortened by 3 bases and J by 4 bases, with 9 bases between the two germline ends. This CDR3 spans 12 amino acids. The CDR3 region is CAWSRGATEAFF. The CDR3 DNA follows: TGTGCCTGGAGCCGGGGAGCCACTGAAGCTTTCTTT. Drawing the rest from reference TRBV30 and TRBJ1-1, the complete variable domain is SQTIHQWPATLVQPVGSPLSLECTVEGTSNPNLYWYRQAAGRGLQLLFYSVGIGQISSEVPQNLSASRPQDRQFILSSKKLLLSDSGFYLCAWSRGATEAFFGQGTRLTVV.

V is TRBV5-4 and J is TRBJ2-3, with D possibly TRBD2 on 6 matching bases. V lost 5 bases, J lost 11 bases, and 15 bases lay in between. CDR1 is SGHNT, CDR2 YYREEE, per germline (reference sequence). The CDR3 covers 12 residues. CDR3 DNA sequence: TGTGCCAGCAGTCGGGACTCTAAAGGGCAGTATTTT. Translating gives CASSRDSKGQYF. Full variable domain (missing parts from reference TRBV5-4 and TRBJ2-3): ETGVTQSPTHLIKTRGQQVTLRCSSQSGHNTVSWYQQALGQGPQFIFQYYREEENGRGNFPPRFSGLQFPNYSSELNVNALELDDSALYLCASSRDSKGQYFGPGTRLTVL.

As DNA, the CDR3 is TGTGCCAGCAGCCAGCCCCTCGGACAGGGACAAGAGACCCAGTACTTC. It encodes CASSQPLGQGQETQYF. The V and J genes are TRBV3-1 (or the pseudogene TRBV3-2) and TRBJ2-5; 8 positions match TRBD1. The CDR3 has 16 residues. Germline V CDR1 and CDR2: LGHDT, YNNKEL (reference sequence). Losses at the gene ends were 3 bases for V and 2 bases for J; bases not matched to a gene: 8.

V gene TRBV19 combines with J gene TRBJ2-1; D perhaps matches TRBD1 (6 bases). V lost 1 base and J 7 bases, leaving 14 bases between the germline ends. CDR1 and CDR2 (germline): LNHDA, SQIVND (reference sequence). The CDR3 sequence is 15 residues long. The chain's CDR3 is CASSIGGTPFNEQFF. The CDR3 region has the DNA TGTGCCAGTAGTATAGGTGGGACACCCTTTAATGAGCAGTTCTTC.

This clone was recorded once. The J gene is TRBJ1-2, the V gene TRBV3-1 (or the pseudogene TRBV3-2); D is undetermined. V lost 0 bases, J lost 5 bases, and 13 bases lay in between. The germline V gene encodes CDR1 LGHDT and CDR2 YNNKEL (reference sequence). CDR3 length: 15 amino acids. The CDR3 DNA is TGTGCCAGCAGCCAAGATATTCAGTTAGCTTATGGCTACACCTTC. As protein: CASSQDIQLAYGYTF.

The gene calls are TRBV5-8 and TRBJ1-2; no firm D call. The V gene's germline CDR1 is SGHTS and CDR2 YDEGEE. CDR3 length equals 12 residues. V was cut by 0 bases and J by 7 bases, with 7 bases left in between. DNA for the CDR3: TGTGCCAGCAGCTTGGGCTTTGGTGGCTACACCTTC. Protein sequence: CASSLGFGGYTF.

This clone was seen just once. The CDR3 bases are TGTGCCAGCAGTACCCGGGCCCTTAATTCACCCCTCCACTTT. Translation gives CASSTRALNSPLHF. The V call is TRBV28, the J call TRBJ1-6; no definite D call. Between the trimmed V and J ends, which lost 5 bases and 6 bases, there was a span of 11 bases. Germline V gene sequence: CDR1 MDHEN, CDR2 SYDVKM. CDR3 length: 14 residues.

The chain is built from TRBV3-1 (or the pseudogene TRBV3-2) and TRBJ1-4; D might be TRBD1 (6 bases). The CDR3 consists of 19 residues. The V gene's germline CDR1 is LGHDT and CDR2 YNNKEL (reference sequence). V lost 3 bases to trimming and J lost 3 bases, with 23 bases between them. CDR3 sequence: CASSHPKVGGGLSNEKLFF. In DNA form, the CDR3 reads TGTGCCAGCAGCCACCCAAAAGTGGGGGGGGGCCTTTCTAATGAAAAACTGTTTTTT.

This chain links TRBV3-1 (or the pseudogene TRBV3-2) with TRBJ1-2; D is unresolved. The V gene's germline CDR1 is LGHDT and CDR2 YNNKEL (reference sequence). This CDR3 is 14 amino acids long. Trimming cost V 0 bases and J 2 bases, with 7 bases left between them. In DNA form, the CDR3 reads TGTGCCAGCAGCCAAGATTCTCAAAACTATGGCTACACCTTC. It codes for CASSQDSQNYGYTF.

This chain joins TRBV9 and TRBJ1-6; D not resolved. The germline V and J ends were trimmed by 4 bases and 8 bases, with 13 bases remaining between them. This CDR3 spans 14 amino acids. CDR1 SGDLS and CDR2 YYNGEE come from the germline V gene. This chain's CDR3 is CASSRGDMDSPLHF. The CDR3 DNA reads TGTGCCAGCAGCCGGGGAGATATGGATTCACCCCTCCACTTT.